This TCR beta chain was recorded in a study of T cells in Graves' hyperthyroidism and ophthalmopathy. Germline V CDR1 and CDR2: SGHTA, FQGNSA. Trimming removed 11 bases at V and 11 bases at J, with 28 bases between. The CDR3 runs to 15 residues. Amplification of TCR beta CDR3 regions used RNA as the template. The HTBI set primed first-round TCR CDR3 RT-PCR. TCRdb reanalysed the multiplex PCR reads using MiXCR and keeps one entry per CDR3 protein. The sample yields 550,000 to 700,000 distinct CDR3 sequences, 46% seen once. Sequenced input: peripheral blood or thyroid tissue (not recorded which). The chain uses TRBV7-2 and TRBJ1-5, with no clear D. The clonotype comes from an adult woman with Graves' disease, either hyperthyroidism or ophthalmopathy (not recorded which). DNA of the CDR3: TGTGCCTGCGCGGGAGTAGCGGGAGGAGGAGAGACCCAGCATTTT. This translates into CACAGVAGGGETQHF.